These 21 T cell receptor beta chains came from one sample sequenced in a study of T cell responses to AZD1222 COVID-19 vaccine. Profiling relied on immunoSEQ multiplex PCR, and the TCRdb table lists in-frame clones only, not all of them. Of about 110,000 clones detected, roughly nine tenths appear once; the ten largest clones hold around 3%. Sequenced here: peripheral blood, sampled on day 0 of AZD1222 vaccination. The receptors were sampled from an adult in good health.

This clone was observed a handful of times. The chain couples TRBV11-3 to TRBJ2-4; the D is unclear. Germline assignment: CDR1 SGHNT and CDR2 YENEEA. This CDR3 spans 13 amino acids. With 3 bases removed from V and 9 bases from J, the gap between germline ends came to 12 bases. The CDR3 reads CASSFGPKGIQYF. CDR3 nucleotide sequence: TGTGCCAGCAGCTTTGGTCCCAAGGGCATTCAGTACTTC.

CDR3 loop: CASSPRGTGEGYTF. The DNA for the CDR3 is TGTGCCAGCTCACCACGGGGAACAGGAGAGGGCTACACCTTC. The V gene is TRBV18, the J gene TRBJ1-2; TRBD1 might be the D (5 bases). There are 14 residues in the CDR3. The V gene lost 1 base and the J gene lost 8 bases, with 14 bases spanning the gap. Germline V gene lookup returns CDR1 KGHSH and CDR2 LQKENI.

The chain joins TRBV28 to TRBJ1-2; a possible D gene is TRBD1 (6 bases). Trimming shortened V by 10 bases and J by 4 bases, and 22 bases separated the two germline ends. The CDR3 is 15 amino acids. The V gene's germline CDR1 is MDHEN and CDR2 SYDVKM. The CDR3 region is CATSIRGARSYGYTF. CDR3 bases: TGTGCCACCTCAATACGGGGGGCGAGAAGCTATGGCTACACCTTC.

V usage is TRBV7-3 and J usage is TRBJ2-2; tentatively, D is TRBD1 (6 bases). Germline CDR1 SGHTA, CDR2 FQGTGA. The CDR3 extends over 13 amino acids. V lost 4 bases, J lost 5 bases, and 8 bases lay in between. Here the CDR3 DNA reads TGTGCCAGCAGCTCAACAGGGACCGGGGAGCTGTTTTTT. This sequence encodes CASSSTGTGELFF.

V gene TRBV11-2 combines with J gene TRBJ1-1; D is uncertain. V was trimmed by 5 bases and J by 6 bases, leaving 19 bases between them. Germline loops: CDR1 SGHAT, CDR2 FQNNGV. The CDR3 has 15 residues. The CDR3 DNA reads as TGTGCCAGCAGCCCAGCTACGAGACCTAGCCCTGAAGCTTTCTTT. Its translation is CASSPATRPSPEAFF.

The V gene is TRBV10-3, the J gene TRBJ1-5; D remains ambiguous. The V and J ends lost 3 bases and 4 bases respectively, with 10 bases between them. This CDR3 has 14 amino acids. Germline CDR1 ENHRY, CDR2 SYGVKD. CDR3 in amino acids: CAISEAGSNQPQHF. The CDR3 region has the DNA TGTGCCATCAGTGAAGCCGGCAGTAATCAGCCCCAGCATTTT.

This sequence joins TRBV10-1 and TRBJ1-1, with 7 nucleotides matching TRBD1. The CDR3 contains 13 residues. J was trimmed by 0 bases and V by 6 bases; bases with no gene match: 1. Germline values: CDR1 WNHNN, CDR2 SYGVQD (reference sequence). The DNA of the CDR3 is TGCGCCAGCAGGACAGGGCTGAACACTGAAGCTTTCTTT. Amino acids: CASRTGLNTEAFF.

The chain combines TRBV18 with TRBJ1-1; D uncertain. The CDR3 contains 12 residues. Trimming took off 5 bases at V and 0 bases at J, with 4 bases between the two ends. Germline V gene sequence: CDR1 KGHSH, CDR2 LQKENI. The CDR3 is CASSELNTEAFF. CDR3 nucleotide sequence: TGTGCCAGCTCAGAGTTGAACACTGAAGCTTTCTTT.

A single count supports this clone. The genes are TRBV28 and TRBJ1-4, with 8 nucleotides matching TRBD1. CDR1 MDHEN and CDR2 SYDVKM come from the germline V gene. The CDR3 loop spans 14 amino acids. V shed 8 bases and J 4 bases; nucleotides not matched to a gene: 6. The CDR3 protein is CASGKTGVNEKLFF. For the CDR3, the DNA is TGTGCCAGCGGTAAGACAGGGGTTAATGAAAAACTGTTTTTT.

The chain joins TRBV5-8 to TRBJ1-4; TRBD1 aligns across 12 bases. The CDR3 totals 17 residues. CDR1 SGHTS and CDR2 YDEGEE come from the germline V gene. J gave up 2 bases and V 4 bases, and 6 bases lay outside the gene matches. The CDR3 reads CASSPGTGGITNEKLFF. The CDR3 DNA is TGTGCCAGCAGCCCCGGGACAGGGGGCATTACTAATGAAAAACTGTTTTTT.

This chain links TRBV28 with TRBJ1-5, with a weak D call TRBD1 (5 bases). Germline values: CDR1 MDHEN, CDR2 SYDVKM. This CDR3 region has 14 residues. V lost 3 bases, J lost 4 bases, and 10 bases lay in between. The CDR3 DNA sequence: TGTGCCAGCAGTTTCATGTGGGGGAATCAGCCCCAGCATTTT. This sequence encodes CASSFMWGNQPQHF.

The rearrangement links TRBV30 to TRBJ1-4; 7 nucleotides agree with TRBD1. The V gene's germline CDR1 is GTSNPN and CDR2 SVGIG (reference sequence). Trimming took 5 bases from V and 5 from J; bases not matched to a gene: 8. The CDR3 length is 14 residues. This chain's CDR3 is CAWRLQGPNEKLFF. The DNA of the CDR3 is TGTGCCTGGCGATTACAGGGGCCCAATGAAAAACTGTTTTTT.

The genes are TRBV19 and TRBJ1-2; D may be TRBD1 (6 bases). V was cut by 7 bases and J by 5 bases, with 11 bases left in between. CDR3 length equals 12 residues. Germline values: CDR1 LNHDA, CDR2 SQIVND (reference sequence). Here the CDR3 DNA reads TGTGCCAGTACCAGGGGTGAATATGGCTACACCTTC. This sequence encodes CASTRGEYGYTF.

The chain joins TRBV28 to TRBJ1-5, with 11 positions matching TRBD1. The germline V gene has CDR1 MDHEN and CDR2 SYDVKM. This CDR3 is built from 14 residues. The V segment lost 5 bases and the J segment 4 bases; nucleotides outside the gene matches: 1. CDR3 protein: CASSGTGGNQPQHF. CDR3 nucleotides: TGTGCCAGCAGTGGGACAGGGGGGAATCAGCCCCAGCATTTT.

V gene TRBV12-3 or TRBV12-4 combines with J gene TRBJ2-3; TRBD2 matches 7 bases. V was pared by 6 bases and J by 10 bases, with 10 bases of the junction left unmatched. This CDR3 contains 13 residues. This CDR3 reads CASSRAGVGAQYF. CDR3 nucleotide sequence: TGTGCCAGCAGCCGGGCGGGGGTAGGCGCGCAGTATTTT.

CDR3 protein: CASSLAGEGGYGYTF. CDR3 in DNA: TGTGCCAGCAGCTTAGCGGGTGAGGGCGGGTATGGCTACACCTTC. This rearrangement joins TRBV7-2 to TRBJ1-2; D unresolved. This CDR3 has 15 amino acids. V lost 0 bases and J lost 5, with 13 bases in between. The germline V gene encodes CDR1 SGHTA and CDR2 FQGNSA.

This clone qualifies as medium-sized. The rearrangement joins TRBV27 to TRBJ1-2; 9 bases line up with TRBD1. Trimming removed 4 bases from V and 8 bases from J; junction bases left unmatched: 11. CDR1 is MNHEY, CDR2 SMNVEV, per germline (reference sequence). CDR3 length: 15 residues. The CDR3 sequence is CASSSFQTGGKGYTF. The CDR3 nucleotides are TGTGCCAGCAGTTCTTTCCAGACAGGGGGGAAAGGCTACACCTTC.

The chain carries TRBV28 and TRBJ2-5; either TRBD1 or TRBD2 may fit D (6 bases each). Germline CDR1 reads MDHEN; CDR2 reads SYDVKM. The CDR3 contains 14 residues. Trimming took off 6 bases at V and 1 base at J, with 12 bases between the two ends. The CDR3 sequence is CASRGGQFQETQYF. The CDR3 nucleotides are TGTGCCAGCAGGGGAGGACAGTTCCAAGAGACCCAGTACTTC.

The chain recombines TRBV7-3 with TRBJ2-7, with a weak D call TRBD1 (6 bases). Germline CDR1 and CDR2: SGHTA and FQGTGA. V was clipped by 2 bases and J by 7 bases, with 12 bases between them. The CDR3 is 13 amino acids. The CDR3 region is CASSLEPQGEQYF. CDR3 nucleotide sequence: TGTGCCAGCAGCTTAGAACCCCAGGGGGAGCAGTACTTC.

This chain joins TRBV5-1 and TRBJ2-2, with TRBD2 identical over 11 bases. Germline-derived CDR1 and CDR2 are SGHRS and YFSETQ. With V trimmed by 5 bases and J by 0 bases, 6 bases remained unmatched. The CDR3 extends over 17 amino acids. The CDR3 spells CASRAGTSGANTGELFF. CDR3 nucleotide sequence: TGCGCCAGCAGAGCCGGGACTAGCGGCGCGAACACCGGGGAGCTGTTTTTT. Supplemented by reference TRBV5-1 and TRBJ2-2, the full variable domain reads KAGVTQTPRYLIKTRGQQVTLSCSPISGHRSVSWYQQTPGQGLQFLFEYFSETQRNKGNFPGRFSGRQFSNSRSEMNVSTLELGDSALYLCASRAGTSGANTGELFFGEGSRLTVL.

This clone has only a few counts. The V gene is TRBV7-2, the J gene TRBJ2-3, with D perhaps TRBD1 (5 bases). Germline values: CDR1 SGHTA, CDR2 FQGNSA. CDR3 length: 15 residues. With 4 bases removed from V and 0 bases from J, the gap between germline ends came to 11 bases. The CDR3 reads CASSSRQSSTDTQYF. The CDR3 coding sequence is TGTGCCAGCAGCTCCCGACAGTCAAGCACAGATACGCAGTATTTT.